This TCR beta chain was retrieved from a study of Ad26.COV2.S vaccination and SARS-CoV-2 variants. General study findings and limits: People given the vaccine had a wider spike-specific TCR breadth than placebo recipients did.

As regards this clone: Antigen: not known.

Libraries were prepared by immunoSEQ multiplex PCR; TCRdb keeps only in-frame clonotypes and omits some of them. The table shows approximately 340,000 clones, with 92% occurring only once. Deletions cut 2 bases from V and 2 bases from J, with 16 bases between. The CDR3 has 16 amino acids. Germline V gene sequence: CDR1 SGHTA, CDR2 FQGNSA. The TCR originated in a human donor who had recovered from COVID-19. The chain uses TRBV7-2 and TRBJ2-7; weak D call: TRBD2 (5 bases). The sequences come from peripheral blood, collected after recovery from COVID-19. DNA for the CDR3: TGTGCCAGCAGCTTAAAGGACTGGCCCCCCACCTACGAGCAGTACTTC. It codes for CASSLKDWPPTYEQYF.